This TCR beta chain originates from a study of T-cell reconstitution after alpha-beta-depleted transplantation in children. Unique molecular identifiers were used to barcode this TCRbeta library. TCRdb re-called the PCR reads through MiXCR, storing one row per CDR3 protein. The sample yields about 600,000 distinct CDR3 sequences, 10% to 15% seen once. Study-wide points: T-cell numbers and diversity one year post-transplant derived largely from freshly generated T cells. Reported findings indicate that, about two months after transplant, alpha-beta T cells came from several hundred expanded clones, which were derived from non-depleted graft cells.

Losses at the gene ends were 1 base for V and 6 bases for J; bases not matched to a gene: 7. The germline gives CDR1 LGHNA, CDR2 YNFKEQ. The CDR3 consists of 17 residues. In regard to this clonotype: Its antigen is currently unknown.

The receptor was derived from a male patient between 5 and 17 years old who had a stem cell transplant for acute myeloid leukemia, so the T cells may come from the graft donor. This chain joins TRBV4-2 and TRBJ2-3, with TRBD2 identical over 13 bases. This material consisted of PBMCs, mostly from graft donor cells, taken 360 days after TCRalphabeta/CD19-depleted stem cell transplant. The CDR3 loop is CASSQGPLAGGSDTQYF. The CDR3 nucleotides read TGTGCCAGCAGCCAAGGTCCACTAGCGGGAGGGTCCGATACGCAGTATTTT.